The clone carrying this T cell receptor (beta chain) has ten or more counts. What it binds is not known. Germline CDR1 SGHVS, CDR2 FQNEAQ. Trimming left V 4 bases short and J 7 bases short, with 13 bases between. This CDR3 is built from 14 residues. These data belong to a study of T cell repertoires in cytomegalovirus infection. TCRdb ran MiXCR on the reads and lists one entry per CDR3 protein. The table shows 150,000 to 200,000 distinct CDR3 sequences, with approximately 19% occurring only once. Whole-study results and caveats: What dominated the ex vivo response were HLA-C-restricted CMV-specific TCR beta clonotypes.

What was sequenced was PBMCs. The chain joins TRBV7-8 to TRBJ2-2, with D perhaps matching TRBD2 (6 bases). This TCR was recovered from a human donor in good health (CMV status not recorded). Some clones in this sample may be carry-over from other donors' samples. CDR3 sequence: CASSWSWGVGELFF. CDR3 nucleotide sequence: TGTGCCAGCAGCTGGAGTTGGGGGGTCGGGGAGCTGTTTTTT.